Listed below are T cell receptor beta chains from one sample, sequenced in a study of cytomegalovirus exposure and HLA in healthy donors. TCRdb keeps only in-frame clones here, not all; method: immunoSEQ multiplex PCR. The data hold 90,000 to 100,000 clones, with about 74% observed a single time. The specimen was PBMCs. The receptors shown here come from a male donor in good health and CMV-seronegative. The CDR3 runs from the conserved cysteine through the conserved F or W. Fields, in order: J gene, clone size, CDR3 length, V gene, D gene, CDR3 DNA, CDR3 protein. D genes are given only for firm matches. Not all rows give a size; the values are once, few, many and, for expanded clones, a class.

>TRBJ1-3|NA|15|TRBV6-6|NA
TGTGCCAGCAGTTTTGAAACAAAGACTGGAAACACCATATATTTT
CASSFETKTGNTIYF
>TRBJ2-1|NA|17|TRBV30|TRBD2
TGTGCCTGGAGTACCCCTAGCGGGAGCTACCAGGGGAATGAGCAGTTCTTC
CAWSTPSGSYQGNEQFF
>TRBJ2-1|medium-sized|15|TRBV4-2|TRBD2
TGTGCCAGCAGCCAAACTAGCGGGAGTTACAATGAGCAGTTCTTC
CASSQTSGSYNEQFF
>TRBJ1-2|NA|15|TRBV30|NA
TGTGCCTGGACGGGTGGCGCCTTTCCGGGCTATGGCTACACCTTC
CAWTGGAFPGYGYTF
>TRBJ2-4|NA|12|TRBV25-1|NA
TGTGCCAGCAGTGCCCCTCGGCAGGGACAGTACTTC
CASSAPRQGQYF
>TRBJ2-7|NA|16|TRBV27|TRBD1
TGTGCCAGCAGTTTAAAGGCGGGACAGGGTGGCCACGAGCAGTACTTC
CASSLKAGQGGHEQYF
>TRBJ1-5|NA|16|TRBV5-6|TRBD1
TGTGCCAGCAGCTGGGGGACAGGGGAAAGCAATCAGCCCCAGCATTTT
CASSWGTGESNQPQHF
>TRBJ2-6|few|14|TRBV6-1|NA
TGTGCCAGCAGTGACAACTCTGGGGCCAACGTCCTGACTTTC
CASSDNSGANVLTF
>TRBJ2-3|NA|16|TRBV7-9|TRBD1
TGTGCCAGCAGCGAAACCCAACAGGGGTTGACAGATACGCAGTATTTT
CASSETQQGLTDTQYF
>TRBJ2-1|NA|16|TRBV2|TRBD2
TGTGCCAGCAGTCTTAGGACTAGCGGGAGTGGCAATGAGCAGTTCTTC
CASSLRTSGSGNEQFF
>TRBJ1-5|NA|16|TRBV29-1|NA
TGCAGCGTTGAAGATCAGTACAGCCTTTTCAATCAGCCCCAGCATTTT
CSVEDQYSLFNQPQHF
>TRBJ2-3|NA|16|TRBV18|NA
TGTGCCAGCTCACTCCAGGGGTCCCACACCACAGATACGCAGTATTTT
CASSLQGSHTTDTQYF